This T cell receptor beta chain was observed in a study of T cell responses to AZD1222 COVID-19 vaccine. Study conclusions and caveats: Just six AZD1222 recipients were seropositive at baseline. After two AZD1222 doses, spike-specific TCR breadth and depth rose versus day 0. Repertoires in all cases were sampled only once the peak T cell response had passed.

With respect to this clone: The antigen is undetermined.

Generated by immunoSEQ multiplex PCR, the TCRdb table keeps only in-frame clones and is missing some. The sample yields 150,000 or so clones, approximately 91% seen once. Germline lookup yields CDR1 MNHNY and CDR2 SVGAGI (reference sequence). This CDR3 is built from 14 residues. Trimming took 4 bases from V and 6 from J; bases not matched to a gene: 8. The chain uses TRBV6-6 and TRBJ2-7, with 8 bases fitting TRBD2. Sequenced material: peripheral blood, taken 28 days after the second AZD1222 dose. The origin of this receptor is an adult who received the AZD1222 COVID-19 vaccine. The CDR3 DNA reads TGTGCCAGCAGTTCGTGGCGGGAGGTCCCCGAGCAGTACTTC. As protein: CASSSWREVPEQYF.